This T cell receptor (beta chain) was documented in a study of T cells in localized non-small cell lung cancer. General observations from the study: Only one tumor region was sequenced, so heterogeneity remains possible.

Germline V gene lookup returns CDR1 LNHDA and CDR2 SQIVND (reference sequence). V was trimmed by 5 bases and J by 6 bases, leaving 16 bases between them. The CDR3 consists of 14 residues. Only in-frame clones appear in the TCRdb table, and some are missing; sequencing was by immunoSEQ multiplex PCR. The sample carries about 64,000 clones, roughly 80% recorded once. Details on this clone: No antigen is known for it.

The chain links TRBV19 to TRBJ2-5; possible D gene TRBD1, 6 bases. The sequence was collected from a man aged 35 to 69 with stage II lung adenocarcinoma. Sequencing used PBMCs, obtained before any cancer treatment. The CDR3 sequence is CASSHREGGQTQYF. The DNA of the CDR3 is TGTGCCAGTAGTCACCGGGAAGGGGGACAGACCCAGTACTTC.